Described below is a single T cell receptor (beta chain) sequence and its context. Its specificity is unknown. Trimming pared 8 bases from V and 4 bases from J, leaving 14 bases between. CDR1 and CDR2 from the germline V gene are GTSNPN and SVGIG (reference sequence). This CDR3 region has 12 residues. This sample is part of a study of shared clonotypes between healthy human individuals. Sorted subsets were amplified in replicate PCRs using approximately 200 ng DNA, about 30,000 T cell genomes. Profiled with immunoSEQ multiplex PCR; TCRdb holds only in-frame clones, not every one. The sample yields more than 550,000 clones, roughly 88% seen once. Whole-study findings and limits: Depth was large, yet rarefaction showed that sorted-subset sequencing was incomplete.

Sequencing input: memory CD8+ T cells from PBMCs. Subset here: CD45RO+ cells pooled with CCR7-negative TemRA cells. The rearrangement uses TRBV30 and TRBJ1-2, with a possible D match to TRBD1 (6 bases). This receptor was obtained from a man between 18 and 29 years old in good health. Some clones in this sample may be carry-over from other donors' samples. The CDR3 DNA is TGTGCCCATAGGGGGGGGCCCTATGGCTACACCTTC. This gives the protein CAHRGGPYGYTF.